The source of this T cell receptor beta chain is a study of shared clonotypes between healthy human individuals. As concerns this clone: Its antigen is unknown.

Germline loops: CDR1 SGHAT, CDR2 FQNNGV. The V end was cut by 5 bases, the J end by 7 bases, with 21 bases between. This CDR3 is built from 16 residues. Study-wide points: Compared with memory subsets, naive subsets generally had larger estimated richness. Clonotype sharing among donors, it was expected, would be affected by sequencing depth.

TCRdb's table, derived via immunoSEQ multiplex PCR, lists solely in-frame clones and lacks some. The data show around 1.4 million clones, approximately 98.5% seen once. The chain has TRBV11-2 and TRBJ1-5; maybe TRBD1 (5 bases). The sample was naive CD4+ T cells sorted from blood. Subset described: CD45RA+ positively selected. This receptor was identified in a young man in good health. The CDR3 nucleotides read TGTGCCAGCAGCCCCCCCGTAGGGGATGGGGAACAGCCCCAGCATTTT. The encoded protein is CASSPPVGDGEQPQHF.